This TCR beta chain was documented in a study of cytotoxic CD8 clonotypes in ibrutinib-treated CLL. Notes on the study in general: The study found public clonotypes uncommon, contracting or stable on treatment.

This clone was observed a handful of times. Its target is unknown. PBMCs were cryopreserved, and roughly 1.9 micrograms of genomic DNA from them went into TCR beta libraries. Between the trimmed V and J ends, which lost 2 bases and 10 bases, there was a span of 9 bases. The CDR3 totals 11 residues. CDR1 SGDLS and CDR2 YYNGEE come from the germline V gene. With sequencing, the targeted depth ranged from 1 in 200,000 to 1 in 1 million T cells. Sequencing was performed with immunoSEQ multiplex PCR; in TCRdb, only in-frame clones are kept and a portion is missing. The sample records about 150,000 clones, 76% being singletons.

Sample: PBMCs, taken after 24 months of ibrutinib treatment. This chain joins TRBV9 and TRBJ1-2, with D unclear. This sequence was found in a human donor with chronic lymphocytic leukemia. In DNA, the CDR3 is TGTGCCAGCAGCGTCCCACCCTCCTACACCTTC. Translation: CASSVPPSYTF. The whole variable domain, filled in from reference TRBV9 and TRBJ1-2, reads DSGVTQTPKHLITATGQRVTLRCSPRSGDLSVYWYQQSLDQGLQFLIQYYNGEERAKGNILERFSAQQFPDLHSELNLSSLELGDSALYFCASSVPPSYTFGSGTRLTVV.